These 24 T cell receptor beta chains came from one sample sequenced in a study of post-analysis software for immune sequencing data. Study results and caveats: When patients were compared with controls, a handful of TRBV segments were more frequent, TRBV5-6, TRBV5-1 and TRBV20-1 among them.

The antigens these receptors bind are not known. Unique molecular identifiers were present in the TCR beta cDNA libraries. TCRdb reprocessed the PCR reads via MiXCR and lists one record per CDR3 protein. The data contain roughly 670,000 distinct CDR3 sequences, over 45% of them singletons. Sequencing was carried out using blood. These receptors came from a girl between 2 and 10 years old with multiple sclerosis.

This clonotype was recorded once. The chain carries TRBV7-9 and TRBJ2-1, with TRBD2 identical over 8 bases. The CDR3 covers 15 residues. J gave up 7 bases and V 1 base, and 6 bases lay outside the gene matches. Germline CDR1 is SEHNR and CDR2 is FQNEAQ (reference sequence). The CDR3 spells CASSLGAGGSNEQFF. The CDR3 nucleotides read TGTGCCAGCAGCTTAGGTGCGGGAGGTTCAAATGAGCAGTTCTTC.

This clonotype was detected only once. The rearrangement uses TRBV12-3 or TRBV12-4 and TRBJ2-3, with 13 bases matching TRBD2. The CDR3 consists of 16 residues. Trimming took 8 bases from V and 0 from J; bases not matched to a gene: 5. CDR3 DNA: TGTGCCAGCGGGACTAGCGGGGTGACTAGCACAGATACGCAGTATTTT. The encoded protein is CASGTSGVTSTDTQYF.

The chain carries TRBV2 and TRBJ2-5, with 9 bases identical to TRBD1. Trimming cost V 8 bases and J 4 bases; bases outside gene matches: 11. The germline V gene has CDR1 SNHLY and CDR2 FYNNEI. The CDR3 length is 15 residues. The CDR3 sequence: CASSVPGQGRETQYF. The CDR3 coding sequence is TGTGCCAGCTCCGTCCCGGGACAGGGTAGAGAGACCCAGTACTTC.

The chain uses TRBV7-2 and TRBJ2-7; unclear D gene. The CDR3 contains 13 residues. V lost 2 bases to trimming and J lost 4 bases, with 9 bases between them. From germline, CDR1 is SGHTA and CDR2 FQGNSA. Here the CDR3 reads CASSLSRNYEQYF. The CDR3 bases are TGTGCCAGCAGCTTAAGTCGGAATTACGAGCAGTACTTC.

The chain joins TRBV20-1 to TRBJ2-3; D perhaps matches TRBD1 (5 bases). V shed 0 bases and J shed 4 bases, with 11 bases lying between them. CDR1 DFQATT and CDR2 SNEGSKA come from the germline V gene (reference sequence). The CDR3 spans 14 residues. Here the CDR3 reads CSARDQGIADTQYF. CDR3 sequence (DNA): TGCAGTGCTAGAGATCAGGGAATTGCAGATACGCAGTATTTT.

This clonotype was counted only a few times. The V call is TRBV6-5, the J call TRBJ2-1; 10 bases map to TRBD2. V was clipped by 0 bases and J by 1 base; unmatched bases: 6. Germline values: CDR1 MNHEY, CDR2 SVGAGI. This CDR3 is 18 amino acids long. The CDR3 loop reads CASSYSTASGSSYNEQFF. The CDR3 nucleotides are TGTGCCAGCAGTTACTCGACGGCTAGCGGGAGTTCCTACAATGAGCAGTTCTTC.

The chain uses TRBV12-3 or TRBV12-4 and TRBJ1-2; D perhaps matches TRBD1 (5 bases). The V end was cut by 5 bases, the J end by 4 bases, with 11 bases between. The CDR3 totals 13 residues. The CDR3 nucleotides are TGTGCCAGCAGTCCTAGACAGTTCTATGGCTACACCTTC. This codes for CASSPRQFYGYTF.

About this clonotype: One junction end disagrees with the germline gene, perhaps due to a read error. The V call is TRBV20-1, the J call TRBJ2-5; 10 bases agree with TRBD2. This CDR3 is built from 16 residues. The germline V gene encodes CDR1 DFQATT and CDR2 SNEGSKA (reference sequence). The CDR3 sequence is CSARDRLAGTQGTQYF. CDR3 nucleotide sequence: TGCAGTGCTAGAGATCGACTAGCGGGTACTCAAGGGACCCAGTACTTC.

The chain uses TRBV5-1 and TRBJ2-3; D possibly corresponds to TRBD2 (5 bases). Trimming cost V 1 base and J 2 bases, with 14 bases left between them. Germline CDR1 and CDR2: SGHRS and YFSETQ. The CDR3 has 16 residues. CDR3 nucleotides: TGCGCCAGCAGCTTGTTCCGGGGAGTTGACACAGATACGCAGTATTTT. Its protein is CASSLFRGVDTDTQYF.

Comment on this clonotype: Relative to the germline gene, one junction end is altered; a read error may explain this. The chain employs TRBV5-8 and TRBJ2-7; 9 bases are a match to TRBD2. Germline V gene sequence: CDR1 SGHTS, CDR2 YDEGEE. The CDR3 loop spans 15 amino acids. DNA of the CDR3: TGTGCCGGCAGCTTGGAAAGCGGGAGGAACTACGAGCAGTACTTC. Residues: CAGSLESGRNYEQYF.

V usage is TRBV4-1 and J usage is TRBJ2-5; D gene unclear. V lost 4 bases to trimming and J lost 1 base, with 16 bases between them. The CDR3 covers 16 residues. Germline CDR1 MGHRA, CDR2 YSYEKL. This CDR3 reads CASSPSGQLSQETQYF. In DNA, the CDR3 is TGCGCCAGCAGCCCCTCTGGGCAGTTAAGCCAAGAGACCCAGTACTTC.

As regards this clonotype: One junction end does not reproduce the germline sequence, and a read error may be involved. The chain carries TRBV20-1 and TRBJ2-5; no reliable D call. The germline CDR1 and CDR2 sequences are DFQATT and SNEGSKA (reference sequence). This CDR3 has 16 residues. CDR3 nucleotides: TGCAGTGCTAGGCCGACACAACCCCGGTCCCAAGAAACCCAGTACTTC. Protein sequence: CSARPTQPRSQETQYF.

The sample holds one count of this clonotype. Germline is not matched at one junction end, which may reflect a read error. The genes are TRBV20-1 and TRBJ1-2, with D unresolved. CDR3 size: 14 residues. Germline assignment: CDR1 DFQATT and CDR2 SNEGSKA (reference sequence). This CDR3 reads CSAREPSRLYSYTF. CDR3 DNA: TGCAGTGCTAGAGAACCCAGCAGACTCTATAGCTACACCTTC.

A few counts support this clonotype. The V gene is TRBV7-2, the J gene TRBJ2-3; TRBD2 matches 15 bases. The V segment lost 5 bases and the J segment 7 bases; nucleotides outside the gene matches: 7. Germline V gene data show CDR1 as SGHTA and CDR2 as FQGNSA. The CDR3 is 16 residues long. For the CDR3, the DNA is TGTGCCAGCAGCCCCGGACTAGCGGGAGGGCCGAATACGCAGTATTTT. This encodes CASSPGLAGGPNTQYF.

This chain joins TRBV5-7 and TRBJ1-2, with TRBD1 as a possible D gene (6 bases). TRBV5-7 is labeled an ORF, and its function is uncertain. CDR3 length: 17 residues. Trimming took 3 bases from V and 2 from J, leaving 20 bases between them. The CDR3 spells CASSWATGTITNYGYTF. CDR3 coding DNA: TGTGCCAGCAGCTGGGCGACAGGCACAATCACCAACTATGGCTACACCTTC.

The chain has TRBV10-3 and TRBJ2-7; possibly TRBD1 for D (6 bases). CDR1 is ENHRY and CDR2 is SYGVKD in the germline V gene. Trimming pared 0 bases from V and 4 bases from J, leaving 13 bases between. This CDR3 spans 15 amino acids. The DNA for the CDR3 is TGTGCCATCAGTGAGTCGGGGGCAGGGTATTACGAGCAGTACTTC. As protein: CAISESGAGYYEQYF.

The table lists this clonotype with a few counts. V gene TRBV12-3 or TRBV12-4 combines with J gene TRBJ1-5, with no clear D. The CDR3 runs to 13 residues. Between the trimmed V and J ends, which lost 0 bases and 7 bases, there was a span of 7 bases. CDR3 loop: CASSLASDQPQHF. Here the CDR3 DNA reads TGTGCCAGCAGTTTAGCCAGTGACCAGCCCCAGCATTTT.

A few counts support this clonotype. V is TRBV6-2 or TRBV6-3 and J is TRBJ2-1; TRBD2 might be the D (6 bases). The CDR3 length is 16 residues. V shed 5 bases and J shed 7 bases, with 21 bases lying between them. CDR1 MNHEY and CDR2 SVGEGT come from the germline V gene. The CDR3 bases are TGTGCCAGCAGTCCCGGGGCGGGGAGGAGTTGGAATGAGCAGTTCTTC. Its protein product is CASSPGAGRSWNEQFF.

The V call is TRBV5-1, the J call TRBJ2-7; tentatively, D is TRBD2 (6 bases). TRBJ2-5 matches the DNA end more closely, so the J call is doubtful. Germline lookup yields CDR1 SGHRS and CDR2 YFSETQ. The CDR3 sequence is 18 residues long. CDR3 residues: CASSLGSWDSGRTETQYF. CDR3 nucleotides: TGCGCCAGCAGCTTGGGGAGTTGGGACTCAGGAAGGACAGAGACCCAGTACTTC.

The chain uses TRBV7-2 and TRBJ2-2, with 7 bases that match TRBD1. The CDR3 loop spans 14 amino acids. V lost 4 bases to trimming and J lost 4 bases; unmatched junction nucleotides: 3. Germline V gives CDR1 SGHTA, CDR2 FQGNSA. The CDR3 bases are TGTGCCAGCAGCTCCGACAGGGCCACCGGGGAGCTGTTTTTT. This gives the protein CASSSDRATGELFF. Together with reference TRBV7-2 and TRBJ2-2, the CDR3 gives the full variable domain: GAGVSQSPSNKVTEKGKDVELRCDPISGHTALYWYRQSLGQGLEFLIYFQGNSAPDKSGLPSDRFSAERTGGSVSTLTIQRTQQEDSAVYLCASSSDRATGELFFGEGSRLTVL.

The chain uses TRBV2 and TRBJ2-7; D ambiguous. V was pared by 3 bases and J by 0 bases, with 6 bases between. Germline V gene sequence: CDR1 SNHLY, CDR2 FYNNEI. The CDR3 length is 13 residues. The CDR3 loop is CASSDVDSYEQYF. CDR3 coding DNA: TGTGCCAGCAGTGACGTCGACTCCTACGAGCAGTACTTC.

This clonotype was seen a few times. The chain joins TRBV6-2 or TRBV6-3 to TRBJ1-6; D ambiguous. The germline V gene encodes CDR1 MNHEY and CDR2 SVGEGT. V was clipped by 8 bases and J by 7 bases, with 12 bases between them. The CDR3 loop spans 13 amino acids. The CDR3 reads CASAQVHNSPLHF. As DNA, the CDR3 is TGTGCCAGCGCCCAGGTCCACAATTCACCCCTCCACTTT.

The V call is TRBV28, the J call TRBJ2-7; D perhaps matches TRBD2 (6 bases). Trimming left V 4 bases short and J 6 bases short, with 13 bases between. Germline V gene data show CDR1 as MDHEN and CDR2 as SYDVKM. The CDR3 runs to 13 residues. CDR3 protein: CASSWSGGFEQYF. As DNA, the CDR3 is TGTGCCAGCAGTTGGAGTGGAGGGTTCGAGCAGTACTTC.

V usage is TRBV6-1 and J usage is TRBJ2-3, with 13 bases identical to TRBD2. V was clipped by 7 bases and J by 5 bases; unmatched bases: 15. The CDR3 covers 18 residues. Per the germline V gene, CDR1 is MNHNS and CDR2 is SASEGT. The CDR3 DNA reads TGTGCCAGCACACGAACTAGCGGGGGGGCCGGTGTGGTAGATACGCAGTATTTT. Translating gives CASTRTSGGAGVVDTQYF.